A single sample is the source of the 27 T cell receptor beta chains below, sequenced in a study of T cells after yellow fever vaccination. TCRdb fed the 5' RACE reads into MiXCR, producing one record per CDR3 protein. Found here are under 200,000 distinct CDR3 sequences, 11% of them singletons; the top ten hold 36%. The starting material was CD8+ T cells sorted from PBMCs, obtained 15 days after the yellow fever booster vaccination. These receptors were taken from a man aged 18-30 years who received the YFV17D yellow fever vaccine.

The chain couples TRBV11-2 to TRBJ2-1; 7 nucleotides match TRBD2. The J segment lost 9 bases and the V segment lost 5 bases, leaving 4 bases of the junction unmatched. CDR1 is SGHAT and CDR2 is FQNNGV in the germline V gene. This CDR3 spans 12 amino acids. CDR3 in DNA: TGTGCCAGCAGCCTGCTAGCGGTTGAGCAGTTCTTC. It codes for CASSLLAVEQFF.

On this clonotype itself: A much larger clonotype is one base distant, so this may be a read error. The V and J genes are TRBV11-2 and TRBJ2-3; 10 nucleotides match TRBD1. The CDR3 has 16 residues. CDR1 is SGHAT, CDR2 FQNNGV, per germline. J gave up 2 bases and V 4 bases, and 6 bases lay outside the gene matches. The CDR3 region has the DNA TGTGCCAGCAGCTCCTGGACAGGGGGGATCACAGATACGCAGTATTTT. It codes for CASSSWTGGITDTQYF.

This clonotype came up many times. This chain joins TRBV5-6 and TRBJ2-5; D perhaps matches TRBD1 (6 bases). The V and J ends lost 3 bases and 2 bases respectively, with 14 bases between them. The CDR3 has 15 amino acids. Germline values: CDR1 SGHDT, CDR2 YYEEEE. CDR3 loop: CASSWGTSGQETQYF. Here the CDR3 DNA reads TGTGCCAGCAGCTGGGGGACATCGGGTCAAGAGACCCAGTACTTC. The full variable domain, completed using reference TRBV5-6 and TRBJ2-5, is DAGVTQSPTHLIKTRGQQVTLRCSPKSGHDTVSWYQQALGQGPQFIFQYYEEEERQRGNFPDRFSGHQFPNYSSELNVNALLLGDSALYLCASSWGTSGQETQYFGPGTRLLVL.

This clonotype occurred once. CDR3 DNA sequence: TGTGCCAGCAGTTACGAGACAGGGTTATACGAGCAGTACTTC. Encoded protein: CASSYETGLYEQYF. This sequence joins TRBV6-2 or TRBV6-3 and TRBJ2-7, with 7 positions matching TRBD1. J gave up 4 bases and V 2 bases, and 5 bases lay outside the gene matches. This CDR3 has 14 amino acids. In germline, CDR1 is MNHEY, CDR2 SVGEGT.

This chain uses TRBV11-2 with TRBJ2-7; D is tentatively TRBD1 or TRBD2 (6 bases each). Looked up from germline, CDR1 is SGHAT and CDR2 is FQNNGV. CDR3 size: 13 residues. V lost 6 bases and J 5 bases, leaving 14 bases between the germline ends. CDR3 coding DNA: TGTGCCAGCAGATCGACGGGGGCCGACGAGCAGTACTTC. As protein: CASRSTGADEQYF. Drawing the rest from reference TRBV11-2 and TRBJ2-7, the complete variable domain is EAGVAQSPRYKIIEKRQSVAFWCNPISGHATLYWYQQILGQGPKLLIQFQNNGVVDDSQLPKDRFSAERLKGVDSTLKIQPAKLEDSAVYLCASRSTGADEQYFGPGTRLTVT.

This clonotype was counted only a few times. The chain combines TRBV6-5 with TRBJ1-1; TRBD1 aligns across 7 bases. CDR3 length: 14 amino acids. Per germline, CDR1 MNHEY and CDR2 SVGAGI. V was clipped by 8 bases and J by 3 bases; unmatched bases: 9. The CDR3 nucleotides read TGTGCCAGCTCGGCGGAGGGGGCCTACACTGAAGCTTTCTTT. It encodes CASSAEGAYTEAFF.

V usage is TRBV7-3 and J usage is TRBJ2-1; 9 bases map to TRBD1. J gave up 0 bases and V 2 bases, and 2 bases lay outside the gene matches. CDR3 length: 16 amino acids. Germline V lookup: CDR1 SGHTA, CDR2 FQGTGA. Here the CDR3 DNA reads TGTGCCAGCAGCTTACCGGGACAGGGCTCCTACAATGAGCAGTTCTTC. This encodes CASSLPGQGSYNEQFF.

The chain is built from TRBV4-1 and TRBJ2-1; TRBD2 matches at 8 bases. With V trimmed by 3 bases and J by 5 bases, 9 bases remained unmatched. CDR3 length: 16 amino acids. CDR1 is MGHRA, CDR2 YSYEKL, per germline. The CDR3 here is CASSHLSGGGHNEQFF. The CDR3 DNA reads TGCGCCAGCAGCCACCTCTCCGGCGGGGGGCACAATGAGCAGTTCTTC.

In its sample, this clonotype was seen a few times. The gene calls are TRBV7-2 and TRBJ2-1; D is possibly TRBD2 (5 bases). There are 14 residues in the CDR3. The V gene lost 5 bases and the J gene lost 8 bases, with 16 bases spanning the gap. From germline, CDR1 is SGHTA and CDR2 FQGNSA. The DNA of the CDR3 is TGTGCCAGCAGCCTCGGACGGGAAATCCATGAGCAGTTCTTC. It encodes CASSLGREIHEQFF.

This clonotype showed up just a few times. CDR3: CASSQDRAGLADNQPQHF. The CDR3 nucleotides are TGCGCCAGCAGCCAAGATCGCGCAGGACTAGCTGACAATCAGCCCCAGCATTTT. The genes are TRBV4-3 and TRBJ1-5; no clear D. V lost 0 bases and J lost 3, with 18 bases in between. The CDR3 spans 18 residues. Germline V lookup: CDR1 LGHNA, CDR2 YSLEER.

This clonotype occurred a few times. V and J are TRBV6-2 or TRBV6-3 and TRBJ1-5, with D tentatively TRBD1 (5 bases). The CDR3 totals 14 residues. Germline lookup yields CDR1 MNHEY and CDR2 SVGEGT. Between the trimmed V and J ends, which lost 7 bases and 2 bases, there was a span of 12 bases. CDR3 sequence (DNA): TGTGCCAGCACCGAAGGGGTAGGCAATCAGCCCCAGCATTTT. Translating gives CASTEGVGNQPQHF.

The chain couples TRBV7-2 to TRBJ2-3, with D uncertain. In germline, CDR1 is SGHTA, CDR2 FQGNSA. The V gene lost 4 bases and the J gene lost 2 bases, with 10 bases spanning the gap. This CDR3 spans 14 amino acids. The CDR3 reads CASSWIENTDTQYF. CDR3 DNA: TGTGCCAGCAGCTGGATAGAAAACACAGATACGCAGTATTTT.

This chain joins TRBV4-3 and TRBJ2-7; TRBD1 is a possible D gene (5 bases). Trimming stripped 0 bases from V and 3 bases from J, with 15 bases between. Germline V CDR1 and CDR2: LGHNA, YSLEER. The CDR3 spans 16 residues. The CDR3 DNA follows: TGCGCCAGCAGCCAAGACGTGGGGCAGAGCGACTACGAGCAGTACTTC. It encodes CASSQDVGQSDYEQYF.

This clonotype was seen more than once but under ten times. The V and J genes are TRBV12-3 or TRBV12-4 and TRBJ1-1, with unresolved D. This CDR3 region has 11 residues. Trimming cost V 6 bases and J 5 bases, with 7 bases left between them. In nucleotides, the CDR3 is TGTGCCAGCAGAACAGCAACTGAAGCTTTCTTT. This encodes CASRTATEAFF.

The gene calls are TRBV5-1 and TRBJ2-1, with D perhaps TRBD2 (6 bases). From germline, CDR1 is SGHRS and CDR2 YFSETQ. The CDR3 runs 15 residues. V lost 2 bases and J 6 bases, leaving 15 bases between the germline ends. The DNA of the CDR3 is TGCGCCAGCAGCTTAACCGGGGGTTTGCGCAATGAGCAGTTCTTC. Encoded protein: CASSLTGGLRNEQFF.

The gene calls are TRBV29-1 and TRBJ1-2; 11 nucleotides agree with TRBD1. This CDR3 is 12 amino acids long. The germline V gene has CDR1 SQVTM and CDR2 ANQGSEA. Trimming cost V 1 base and J 8 bases; bases outside gene matches: 0. CDR3 DNA sequence: TGCAGCGTTGAAGGGACAGGGGGCGGCTACACCTTC. This sequence encodes CSVEGTGGGYTF.

This clonotype was seen repeatedly, ten times or more. The rearrangement links TRBV15 to TRBJ2-5; D not certain. Deletions cut 3 bases from V and 5 bases from J, with 10 bases between. The CDR3 length is 13 residues. Germline CDR1 and CDR2: LNHNV and YYDKDF (reference sequence). Here the CDR3 DNA reads TGTGCCACCAGCAGTTGGGTAGGGGAGACCCAGTACTTC. Translated, it gives CATSSWVGETQYF.

This clonotype was counted a few times. In nucleotides, the CDR3 is TGCAGCGTTGAAGTGAAGGAACAAGGCGAGACCTCCTACGAGCAGTACGTC. Amino acid sequence: CSVEVKEQGETSYEQYV. This chain uses TRBV29-1 with TRBJ2-7, with D uncertain. With 1 base removed from V and 0 bases from J, the gap between germline ends came to 19 bases. Germline lookup yields CDR1 SQVTM and CDR2 ANQGSEA. The CDR3 sequence is 17 residues long.

This sequence joins TRBV6-2 or TRBV6-3 and TRBJ2-7; D is perhaps TRBD1 (6 bases). Trimming took off 0 bases at V and 6 bases at J, with 9 bases between the two ends. The CDR3 spans 13 residues. CDR1 and CDR2 (germline): MNHEY, SVGEGT. Here the CDR3 DNA reads TGTGCCAGCAGTTACTCGGGGGCTTCCGAGCAGTACGTC. This gives the protein CASSYSGASEQYV.

This rearrangement joins TRBV5-1 to TRBJ1-4, with D hard to call. Trimming left V 8 bases short and J 3 bases short, with 14 bases between. This CDR3 region has 14 residues. Germline assignment: CDR1 SGHRS and CDR2 YFSETQ. The CDR3 sequence: CARTLDRPNEKLFF. DNA of the CDR3: TGCGCCAGAACCCTAGATCGCCCTAATGAAAAACTGTTTTTT.

A few counts support this clonotype. The V gene is TRBV27, the J gene TRBJ2-2; 8 bases are a match to TRBD2. The V segment lost 5 bases and the J segment 3 bases; nucleotides outside the gene matches: 8. This CDR3 has 16 amino acids. The V gene's germline CDR1 is MNHEY and CDR2 SMNVEV (reference sequence). CDR3: CASSTPGGADTGELFF. In DNA, the CDR3 is TGTGCCAGCAGTACCCCCGGGGGGGCGGACACCGGGGAGCTGTTTTTT.

This clonotype was counted between two and nine times. The chain recombines TRBV6-2 or TRBV6-3 with TRBJ2-7; perhaps TRBD2 as D (6 bases). This CDR3 is 14 amino acids long. The germline V and J ends were trimmed by 8 bases and 3 bases, with 17 bases remaining between them. The germline V gene encodes CDR1 MNHEY and CDR2 SVGEGT. The CDR3 loop is CASHPTSGSYEQYF. Written as DNA, the CDR3 is TGTGCCAGCCATCCCACCTCCGGGAGCTACGAGCAGTACTTC.

The rearrangement uses TRBV4-3 and TRBJ2-7; no reliable D call. The CDR3 covers 13 residues. The V end lost 0 bases, the J end lost 2 bases, and 5 bases lay between the germline ends. Germline V gene data show CDR1 as LGHNA and CDR2 as YSLEER. CDR3 sequence (DNA): TGCGCCAGCAGCCAAGATGGGACCTACGAGCAGTACTTC. Residues: CASSQDGTYEQYF.

This clonotype was picked up a small number of times. This rearrangement joins TRBV7-6 to TRBJ2-3, with 10 positions matching TRBD2. Germline V gene sequence: CDR1 SGHVS, CDR2 FNYEAQ. J gave up 7 bases and V 5 bases, and 12 bases lay outside the gene matches. The CDR3 has 16 residues. CDR3 amino acids: CASSEYQRGGLNTQYF. The CDR3 DNA follows: TGTGCCAGCAGCGAATATCAGCGGGGGGGCCTGAATACGCAGTATTTT. Together with reference TRBV7-6 and TRBJ2-3, the CDR3 gives the full variable domain: GAGVSQSPRYKVTKRGQDVALRCDPISGHVSLYWYRQALGQGPEFLTYFNYEAQQDKSGLPNDRFSAERPEGSISTLTIQRTEQRDSAMYRCASSEYQRGGLNTQYFGPGTRLTVL.

This clonotype appeared a few times. The chain carries TRBV27 and TRBJ1-6; weak D call: TRBD1 (6 bases). Germline V gene lookup returns CDR1 MNHEY and CDR2 SMNVEV (reference sequence). The CDR3 loop spans 15 amino acids. The V and J ends lost 0 bases and 10 bases respectively, with 13 bases between them. CDR3 nucleotide sequence: TGTGCCAGCAGTTTATCTCCCACAGGGACCTCACCCCTCCACTTT. Protein product: CASSLSPTGTSPLHF.

This sequence joins TRBV7-9 and TRBJ1-5; D may be TRBD1 (5 bases). CDR3 size: 13 residues. The V and J ends lost 5 bases and 4 bases respectively, with 9 bases between them. Germline values: CDR1 SEHNR, CDR2 FQNEAQ (reference sequence). In nucleotides, the CDR3 is TGTGCCAGCAGCCCCCAGGGAAATCAGCCCCAGCATTTT. This sequence encodes CASSPQGNQPQHF.

This clonotype has at least ten counts. The V and J genes are TRBV12-3 or TRBV12-4 and TRBJ1-1; TRBD1 agrees at 7 bases. Trimming took 3 bases from V and 2 from J; bases not matched to a gene: 6. The CDR3 length is 15 residues. DNA of the CDR3: TGTGCCAGCAGTTTCCCCGGGACAGCCAACACTGAAGCTTTCTTT. Amino acid sequence: CASSFPGTANTEAFF.